The 17 T cell receptor beta chains below were found in one sample sequenced in a study of blood T cell repertoires in COVID-19. Method: immunoSEQ multiplex PCR; TCRdb's copy keeps in-frame clones and lacks some. Here the sample spans hundreds of thousands of clones, 80% to 90% being singletons. The sample consisted of PBMCs or T cells enriched from blood (not recorded which). Receptors were obtained from a man aged 30 to 45 who had recovered from COVID-19.

This clone was seen only a few times. The V gene is TRBV7-9, the J gene TRBJ1-4, with 7 bases aligning to TRBD1. Unmatched junction bases numbered 3, after V lost 0 bases and J lost 8 bases. From germline, CDR1 is SEHNR and CDR2 FQNEAQ (reference sequence). The CDR3 contains 14 residues. Written as DNA, the CDR3 is TGTGCCAGCAGCTTAGCACAGGGGACGGAAAAACTGTTTTTT. It yields the protein CASSLAQGTEKLFF. Full variable domain (rest looked up from reference TRBV7-9 and TRBJ1-4): DTGVSQNPRHKITKRGQNVTFRCDPISEHNRLYWYRQTLGQGPEFLTYFQNEAQLEKSRLLSDRFSAERPKGSFSTLEIQRTEQGDSAMYLCASSLAQGTEKLFFGSGTQLSVL.

The gene calls are TRBV6-5 and TRBJ1-1; a possible D gene is TRBD1 (5 bases). Germline lookup yields CDR1 MNHEY and CDR2 SVGAGI. The V end lost 6 bases, the J end lost 4 bases, and 18 bases lay between the germline ends. The CDR3 consists of 15 residues. The CDR3 sequence: CASSRRGRGITEAFF. CDR3 DNA sequence: TGTGCCAGCAGCCGAAGGGGACGGGGGATCACTGAAGCTTTCTTT.

The chain couples TRBV28 to TRBJ1-2; D is ambiguous. Germline V gene lookup returns CDR1 MDHEN and CDR2 SYDVKM. Trimming pared 8 bases from V and 5 bases from J, leaving 9 bases between. The CDR3 is made up of 11 amino acids. The CDR3 sequence: CASGQTYGYTF. CDR3 sequence (DNA): TGTGCCAGCGGGCAAACGTATGGCTACACCTTC.

The rearrangement uses TRBV6-5 and TRBJ1-2, with D tentatively TRBD1 (5 bases). CDR3 length: 14 amino acids. Looked up from germline, CDR1 is MNHEY and CDR2 is SVGAGI. V gave up 2 bases and J gave up 4 bases, with 11 bases separating them. The CDR3 sequence is CASSYRGWSYGYTF. The CDR3 DNA sequence: TGTGCCAGCAGTTACAGGGGTTGGTCCTATGGCTACACCTTC.

The V call is TRBV10-3, the J call TRBJ2-7, with TRBD1 matching 7 bases. Germline V CDR1 and CDR2: ENHRY, SYGVKD. V gave up 4 bases and J gave up 1 base; unmatched junction bases: 1. This CDR3 is built from 13 residues. The CDR3 sequence: CAISGTGSYEQYF. In DNA form, the CDR3 reads TGTGCCATCAGTGGGACAGGTTCCTACGAGCAGTACTTC.

This chain uses TRBV7-8 with TRBJ2-3; D gene uncertain. The CDR3 is 14 residues long. With 2 bases removed from V and 3 bases from J, the gap between germline ends came to 9 bases. Germline V CDR1 and CDR2: SGHVS, FQNEAQ. The CDR3 reads CASSLIYNTDTQYF. CDR3 DNA: TGTGCCAGCAGCTTAATATACAATACAGATACGCAGTATTTT.

This chain uses TRBV14 with TRBJ2-1; 8 bases are a match to TRBD2. The germline V gene encodes CDR1 SGHDN and CDR2 FVKESK. The CDR3 consists of 15 residues. The V and J ends lost 6 bases and 4 bases, in that order; junction bases with no gene match: 8. The CDR3 bases are TGTGCCAGCAGTGAGAGACTAGCGCCTTACAATGAGCAGTTCTTC. As protein: CASSERLAPYNEQFF. Combining the CDR3 with reference TRBV14 and TRBJ2-1 gives the whole variable domain EAGVTQFPSHSVIEKGQTVTLRCDPISGHDNLYWYRRVMGKEIKFLLHFVKESKQDESGMPNNRFLAERTGGTYSTLKVQPAELEDSGVYFCASSERLAPYNEQFFGPGTRLTVL.

V gene TRBV9 combines with J gene TRBJ2-1, with 10 bases identical to TRBD2. The CDR3 spans 18 residues. V trimming: 3 bases; J trimming: 6 bases; junction bases outside the gene matches: 15. CDR1 is SGDLS and CDR2 is YYNGEE in the germline V gene. CDR3 in amino acids: CASSDPRLAGQLGNEQFF. Here the CDR3 DNA reads TGTGCCAGCAGCGATCCCCGACTAGCGGGTCAACTTGGCAATGAGCAGTTCTTC.

The table lists this clone with a count of one. The V and J genes are TRBV12-3 or TRBV12-4 and TRBJ2-7, with TRBD1 as a possible D gene (7 bases). V lost 8 bases, J lost 4 bases, and 15 bases lay in between. CDR3 size: 13 residues. The DNA for the CDR3 is TGTGCCAGCGGGGGGACAGAGAATTACGAGCAGTACTTC. Encoded protein: CASGGTENYEQYF.

This clone has more than one count but fewer than ten. CDR3 sequence: CASSFQGVGNSPLHF. CDR3 nucleotides: TGTGCCAGCAGCTTCCAGGGCGTAGGGAATTCACCCCTCCACTTT. V usage is TRBV6-5 and J usage is TRBJ1-6; tentative D call: TRBD1 (5 bases). Trimming stripped 6 bases from V and 7 bases from J, with 16 bases between. The CDR3 extends over 15 amino acids. The V gene's germline CDR1 is MNHEY and CDR2 SVGAGI.

This clone has more than one count but fewer than ten. The rearrangement joins TRBV7-9 to TRBJ2-5; TRBD1 agrees at 10 bases. J gave up 1 base and V 8 bases, and 4 bases lay outside the gene matches. CDR1 SEHNR and CDR2 FQNEAQ come from the germline V gene (reference sequence). This CDR3 is built from 14 residues. CDR3 sequence reads: CASDRGQGQETQYF. The CDR3 DNA sequence: TGTGCCAGCGACAGGGGGCAGGGCCAAGAGACCCAGTACTTC.

The chain joins TRBV20-1 to TRBJ1-2, with 7 positions matching TRBD1. The germline V gene encodes CDR1 DFQATT and CDR2 SNEGSKA (reference sequence). The trim removed 6 bases at V and 7 bases at J, leaving 5 bases unmatched. The CDR3 runs to 11 residues. The CDR3 spells CSAHTGAGYTF. The CDR3 coding sequence is TGCAGTGCCCATACAGGGGCTGGCTACACCTTC.

Here the CDR3 reads CASSEGQGADTQYF. The CDR3 DNA reads TGTGCCAGCAGCGAGGGACAGGGCGCAGATACGCAGTATTTT. The chain has TRBV7-6 and TRBJ2-3, with 9 nucleotides matching TRBD1. Trimming removed 5 bases from V and 4 bases from J; junction bases left unmatched: 4. The germline V gene encodes CDR1 SGHVS and CDR2 FNYEAQ. CDR3 length: 14 amino acids.

The rearrangement links TRBV7-9 to TRBJ1-1, with D perhaps TRBD1 (6 bases). The CDR3 is 15 amino acids. Germline loops: CDR1 SEHNR, CDR2 FQNEAQ (reference sequence). V was cut by 1 base and J by 0 bases, with 9 bases left in between. CDR3 sequence: CASSLDQGMNTEAFF. The CDR3 coding sequence is TGTGCCAGCAGCTTAGATCAGGGGATGAACACTGAAGCTTTCTTT.

V usage is TRBV5-5 and J usage is TRBJ1-4; TRBD1 agrees at 10 bases. V was clipped by 3 bases and J by 7 bases; unmatched bases: 6. Germline-derived CDR1 and CDR2 are SGHKS and YYEKEE (reference sequence). CDR3 length: 15 amino acids. The CDR3 DNA is TGTGCCAGCAGCTATCCGGGACAGGGGAGTGAAAAACTGTTTTTT. Translating gives CASSYPGQGSEKLFF.

The chain couples TRBV5-5 to TRBJ2-1; 9 nucleotides line up with TRBD2. The CDR3 length is 17 residues. Germline-derived CDR1 and CDR2 are SGHKS and YYEKEE (reference sequence). J gave up 1 base and V 0 bases, and 5 bases lay outside the gene matches. The chain's CDR3 is CASSLDGLAGSYNEQFF. CDR3 nucleotide sequence: TGTGCCAGCAGCTTGGATGGGCTAGCGGGATCCTACAATGAGCAGTTCTTC.

DNA for the CDR3: TGTGCCAGCCAGACAGGGGAGTTCTTCACTGAAGCTTTCTTT. It codes for CASQTGEFFTEAFF. The chain employs TRBV6-5 and TRBJ1-1, with 8 positions matching TRBD1. In germline, CDR1 is MNHEY, CDR2 SVGAGI. The CDR3 covers 14 residues. Trimming removed 8 bases from V and 4 bases from J; junction bases left unmatched: 9.